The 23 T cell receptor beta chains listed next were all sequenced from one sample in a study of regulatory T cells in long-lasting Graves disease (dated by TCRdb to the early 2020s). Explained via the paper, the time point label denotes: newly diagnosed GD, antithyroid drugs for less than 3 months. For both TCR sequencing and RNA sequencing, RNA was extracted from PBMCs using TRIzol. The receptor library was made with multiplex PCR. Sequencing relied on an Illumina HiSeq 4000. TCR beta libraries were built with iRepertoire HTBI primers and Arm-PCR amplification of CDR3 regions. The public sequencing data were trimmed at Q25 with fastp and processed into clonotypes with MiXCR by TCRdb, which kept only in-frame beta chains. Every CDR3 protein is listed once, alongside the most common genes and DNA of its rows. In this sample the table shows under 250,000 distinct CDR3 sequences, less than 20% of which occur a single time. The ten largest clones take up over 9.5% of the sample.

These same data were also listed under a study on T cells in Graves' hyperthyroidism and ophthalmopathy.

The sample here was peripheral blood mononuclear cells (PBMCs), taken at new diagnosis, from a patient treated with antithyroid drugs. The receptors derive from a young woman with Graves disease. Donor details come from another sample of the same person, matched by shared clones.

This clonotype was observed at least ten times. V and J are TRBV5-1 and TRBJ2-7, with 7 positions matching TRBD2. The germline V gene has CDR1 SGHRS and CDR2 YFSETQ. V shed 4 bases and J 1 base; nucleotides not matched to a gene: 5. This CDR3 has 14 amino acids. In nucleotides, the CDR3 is TGCGCCAGCAGCGCCTCTAGCGGATCCTACGAGCAGTACTTC. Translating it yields CASSASSGSYEQYF.

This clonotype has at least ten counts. The CDR3 DNA reads as TGTGCCAGCAGCGCAACAGGGGGCGCAGTCTATGGCTACACCTTC. It encodes CASSATGGAVYGYTF. V is TRBV9 and J is TRBJ1-2; TRBD1 aligns across 9 bases. CDR1 is SGDLS, CDR2 YYNGEE, per germline. The CDR3 contains 15 residues. Losses at the gene ends were 3 bases for V and 4 bases for J; bases not matched to a gene: 7.

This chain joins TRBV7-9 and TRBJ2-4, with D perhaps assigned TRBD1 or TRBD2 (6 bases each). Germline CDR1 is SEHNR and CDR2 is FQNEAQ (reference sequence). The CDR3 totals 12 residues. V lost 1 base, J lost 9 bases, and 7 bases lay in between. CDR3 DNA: TGTGCCAGCAGCTTAGAGGGGGGCATTCAGTACTTC. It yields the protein CASSLEGGIQYF.

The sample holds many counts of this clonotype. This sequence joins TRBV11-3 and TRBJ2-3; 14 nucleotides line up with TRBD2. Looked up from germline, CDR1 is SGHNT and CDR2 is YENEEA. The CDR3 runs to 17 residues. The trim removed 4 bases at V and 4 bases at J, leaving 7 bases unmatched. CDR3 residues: CASSYGTSGSPSDTQYF. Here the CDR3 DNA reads TGTGCCAGCAGCTACGGGACTAGCGGGAGTCCCTCAGATACGCAGTATTTT.

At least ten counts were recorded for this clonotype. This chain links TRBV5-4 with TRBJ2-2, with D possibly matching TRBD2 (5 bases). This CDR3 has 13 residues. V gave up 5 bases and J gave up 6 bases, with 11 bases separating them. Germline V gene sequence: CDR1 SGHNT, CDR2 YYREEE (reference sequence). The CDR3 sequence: CASRQTGAGELFF. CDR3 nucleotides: TGTGCCAGCAGGCAAACCGGGGCCGGGGAGCTGTTTTTT. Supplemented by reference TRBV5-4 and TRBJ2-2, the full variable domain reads ETGVTQSPTHLIKTRGQQVTLRCSSQSGHNTVSWYQQALGQGPQFIFQYYREEENGRGNFPPRFSGLQFPNYSSELNVNALELDDSALYLCASRQTGAGELFFGEGSRLTVL.

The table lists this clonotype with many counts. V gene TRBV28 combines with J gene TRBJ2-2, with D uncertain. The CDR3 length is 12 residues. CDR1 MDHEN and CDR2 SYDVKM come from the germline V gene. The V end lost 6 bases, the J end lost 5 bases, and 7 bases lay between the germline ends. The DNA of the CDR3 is TGTGCCAGCAGCCAAAGGACCGGGGAGCTGTTTTTT. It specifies CASSQRTGELFF.

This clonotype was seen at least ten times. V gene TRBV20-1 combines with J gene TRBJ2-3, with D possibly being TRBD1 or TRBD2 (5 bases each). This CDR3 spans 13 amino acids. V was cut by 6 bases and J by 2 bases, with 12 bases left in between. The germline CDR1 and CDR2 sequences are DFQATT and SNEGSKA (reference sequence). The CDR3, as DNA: TGCAGTGCCCGAGGGACGGCCACAGATACGCAGTATTTT. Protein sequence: CSARGTATDTQYF.

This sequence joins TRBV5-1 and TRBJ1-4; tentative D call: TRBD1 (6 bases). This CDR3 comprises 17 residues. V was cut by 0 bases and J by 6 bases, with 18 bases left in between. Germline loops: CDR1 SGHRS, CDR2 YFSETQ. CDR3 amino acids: CASSLAGGGSWDEKLFF. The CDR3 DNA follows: TGCGCCAGCAGCTTGGCGGGGGGCGGATCGTGGGATGAAAAACTGTTTTTT.

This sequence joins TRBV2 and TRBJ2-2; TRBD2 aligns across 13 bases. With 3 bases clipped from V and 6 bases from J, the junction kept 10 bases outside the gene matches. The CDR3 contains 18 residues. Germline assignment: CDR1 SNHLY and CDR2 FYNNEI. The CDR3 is CASSEELAGGSRAGELFF. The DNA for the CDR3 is TGTGCCAGCAGTGAGGAACTAGCGGGAGGGAGTCGGGCCGGGGAGCTGTTTTTT.

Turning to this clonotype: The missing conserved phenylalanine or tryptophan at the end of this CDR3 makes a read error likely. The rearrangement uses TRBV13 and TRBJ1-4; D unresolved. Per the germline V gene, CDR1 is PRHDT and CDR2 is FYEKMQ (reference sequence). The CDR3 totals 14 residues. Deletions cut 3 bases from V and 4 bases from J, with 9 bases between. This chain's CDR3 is CASSFGPRNEKLFL. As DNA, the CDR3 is TGTGCCAGCAGCTTCGGGCCCCGTAATGAAAAACTGTTTCTT.

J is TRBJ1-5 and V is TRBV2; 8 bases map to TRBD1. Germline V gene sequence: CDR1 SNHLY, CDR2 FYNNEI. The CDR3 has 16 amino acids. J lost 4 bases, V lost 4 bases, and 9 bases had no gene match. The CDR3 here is CASSGGTGALNQPQHF. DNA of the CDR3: TGTGCCAGCAGTGGGGGGACAGGCGCTTTAAATCAGCCCCAGCATTTT.

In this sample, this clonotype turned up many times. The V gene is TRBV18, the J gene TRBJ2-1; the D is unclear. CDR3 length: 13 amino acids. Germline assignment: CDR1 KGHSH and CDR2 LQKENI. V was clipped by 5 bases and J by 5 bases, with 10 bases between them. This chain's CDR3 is CASSSRWNNEQFF. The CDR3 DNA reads TGTGCCAGCTCAAGTCGATGGAACAATGAGCAGTTCTTC.

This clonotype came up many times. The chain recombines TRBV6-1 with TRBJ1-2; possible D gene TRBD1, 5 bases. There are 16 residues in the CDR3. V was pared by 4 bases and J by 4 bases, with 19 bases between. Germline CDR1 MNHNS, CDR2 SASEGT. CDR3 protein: CASSAFEGRTLYGYTF. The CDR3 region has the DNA TGTGCCAGCAGTGCATTCGAGGGGCGGACCCTCTATGGCTACACCTTC.

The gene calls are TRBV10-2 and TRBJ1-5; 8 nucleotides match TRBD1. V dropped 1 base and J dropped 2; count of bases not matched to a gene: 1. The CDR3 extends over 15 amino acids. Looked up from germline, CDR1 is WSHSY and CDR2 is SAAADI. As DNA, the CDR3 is TGCGCCAGCAGTGAGTTGGGACAGGGCAATCAGCCCCAGCATTTT. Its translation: CASSELGQGNQPQHF.

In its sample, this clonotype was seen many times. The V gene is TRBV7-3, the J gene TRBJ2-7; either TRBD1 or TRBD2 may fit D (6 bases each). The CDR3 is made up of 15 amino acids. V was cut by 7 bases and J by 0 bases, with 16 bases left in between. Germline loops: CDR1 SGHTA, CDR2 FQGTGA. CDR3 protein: CASTPPGGRSYEQYF. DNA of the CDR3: TGTGCCAGCACCCCTCCCGGGGGCCGCTCCTACGAGCAGTACTTC.

This CDR3 is CASSLGTGATGYTF. The CDR3 DNA follows: TGTGCCAGCAGCCTTGGGACAGGGGCTACTGGCTACACCTTC. The J gene is TRBJ1-2, the V gene TRBV7-6; 10 bases are shared with TRBD1. V dropped 5 bases and J dropped 7; count of bases not matched to a gene: 7. The length of the CDR3 is 14 residues. Germline V lookup: CDR1 SGHVS, CDR2 FNYEAQ.

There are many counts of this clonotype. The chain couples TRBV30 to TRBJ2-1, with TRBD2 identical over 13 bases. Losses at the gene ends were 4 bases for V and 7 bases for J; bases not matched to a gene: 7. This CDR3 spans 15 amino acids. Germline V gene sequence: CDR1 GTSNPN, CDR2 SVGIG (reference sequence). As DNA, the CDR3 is TGTGCCTGGAACCGTGGACTAGCGGGAGAGAATGAGCAGTTCTTC. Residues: CAWNRGLAGENEQFF.

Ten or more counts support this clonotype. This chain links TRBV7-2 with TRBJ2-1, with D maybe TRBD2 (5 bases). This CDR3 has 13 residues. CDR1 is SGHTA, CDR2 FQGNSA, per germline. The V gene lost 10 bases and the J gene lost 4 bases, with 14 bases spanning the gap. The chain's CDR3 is CATDVAPYNEQFF. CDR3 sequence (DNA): TGTGCCACGGACGTAGCGCCTTACAATGAGCAGTTCTTC.

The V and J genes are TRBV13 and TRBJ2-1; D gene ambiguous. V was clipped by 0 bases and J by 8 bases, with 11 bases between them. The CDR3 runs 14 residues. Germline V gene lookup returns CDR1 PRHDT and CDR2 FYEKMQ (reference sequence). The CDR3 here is CASSLGRRYDEQFF. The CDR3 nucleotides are TGTGCCAGCAGCTTAGGACGTCGATACGATGAGCAGTTCTTC.

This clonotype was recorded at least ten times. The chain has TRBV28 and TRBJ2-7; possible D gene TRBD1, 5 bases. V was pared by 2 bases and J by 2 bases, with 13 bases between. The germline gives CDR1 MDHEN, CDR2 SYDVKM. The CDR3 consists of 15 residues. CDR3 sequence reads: CASSLKGQDTYEQYF. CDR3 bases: TGTGCCAGCAGTTTAAAGGGGCAGGATACCTACGAGCAGTACTTC.

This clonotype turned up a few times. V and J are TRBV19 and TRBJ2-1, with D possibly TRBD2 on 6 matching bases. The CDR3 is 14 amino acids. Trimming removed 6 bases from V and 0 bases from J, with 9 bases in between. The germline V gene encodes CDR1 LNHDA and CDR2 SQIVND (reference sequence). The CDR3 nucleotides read TGTGCCAGTAGAGTAGCGGCCTCCTACAATGAGCAGTTCTTC. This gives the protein CASRVAASYNEQFF.

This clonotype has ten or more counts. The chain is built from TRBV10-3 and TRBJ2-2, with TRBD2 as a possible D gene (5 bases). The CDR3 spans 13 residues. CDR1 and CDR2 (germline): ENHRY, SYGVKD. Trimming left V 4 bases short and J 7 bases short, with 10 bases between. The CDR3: CAISVMEDGELFF. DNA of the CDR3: TGTGCCATCAGTGTAATGGAGGACGGGGAGCTGTTTTTT.

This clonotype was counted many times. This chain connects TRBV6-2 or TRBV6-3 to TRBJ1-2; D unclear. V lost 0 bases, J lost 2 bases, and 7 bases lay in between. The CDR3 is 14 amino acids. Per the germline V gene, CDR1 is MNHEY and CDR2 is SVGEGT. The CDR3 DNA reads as TGTGCCAGCAGTTACTCCCTGTCGAACTATGGCTACACCTTC. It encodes CASSYSLSNYGYTF.